The clone carrying this T cell receptor (beta chain) was seen more than once but under ten times. What it recognizes is unknown. Oncomine TCR Beta short-read sequencing was applied to DNA from cultured CD4+ T cells. It was from cultured CD4+ T cells that genomic DNA was extracted. TCRdb itself ran the PCR reads through MiXCR, one entry per CDR3 protein. The sample has over 20,000 distinct CDR3 sequences, about 29% seen once. Time point given: late sampling 161 to 241 days after vaccination in a few convalescent patients. Stated treatment: 10-day PBMC culture with coronavirus spike peptide pools or control peptides (ViraFEST assay). ViraFEST expanded antigen-specific T cells with peptide pools, then sequenced TCRs. Negative selection separated CD4+ T cells from approximately nine-day cultures. This specimen comes from a study of vaccination and CD4 T cells after COVID-19. From germline, CDR1 is SQVTM and CDR2 ANQGSEA. V was shortened by 7 bases and J by 7 bases, with 17 bases between the two germline ends. This CDR3 is 13 amino acids long.

Sample: CD4+ T cells from blood, cultured in vitro, taken about 7 months after SARS-CoV-2 vaccination. J is TRBJ1-5 and V is TRBV29-1; possible D gene TRBD1, 6 bases. This sequence was found in a human donor who had recovered from COVID-19. Here the CDR3 reads CSGGAGLGQPQHF. For the CDR3, the DNA is TGCAGCGGGGGGGCCGGGCTAGGGCAGCCCCAGCATTTT.